This T cell receptor (beta chain) was sequenced in a study of blood T cells in healthy people across ages. In regard to this clonotype: Its antigen is not known.

At least 5.5 micrograms of total RNA were extracted per sample. Sample-barcoded 5' priming and a J-beta primer mix drove a second PCR of about 6 to 12 cycles. TCRdb processed the 5' RACE reads anew with MiXCR; each CDR3 protein has one entry. There are some 370,000 distinct CDR3 sequences in the sample; approximately 52% occur only once, and 45% to 65% lies in the top ten. The CDR3 runs to 14 residues. Germline CDR1 KGHSH, CDR2 LQKENI. Overall study findings and caveats: More naive CD4+ cells and higher diversity were found in long-lived than in aged donors. Changes in expanded clonotypes were possibly confounded, as the CMV status of donors was unknown.

This TCR came from a man aged 55 to 70 in good health. The rearrangement joins TRBV18 to TRBJ2-4; no firm D call. The J call may be incorrect, as the DNA end agrees better with TRBJ2-7. The specimen was blood. The DNA of the CDR3 is TGTGCCAGCTCACCACCGCCACAGCCCTACGAGCAGTACTTC. Its protein product is CASSPPPQPYEQYF.